This note documents a single T cell receptor beta chain sequence. Antigen: not known. Then a second PCR, running roughly 7 to 11 cycles, was carried out with a sample-barcoded 5' primer and a J-beta primer mix. Paired-end reads containing CDR3 totaled no fewer than 3 million for each sample. TCRdb called the 5' RACE reads again in MiXCR, with one record for every CDR3 protein. The table lists 1.4 million to 1.5 million distinct CDR3 sequences, 35% to 45% of them singletons. These data originate in a study of blood T cells in healthy people across ages. Looking at the study overall: About one barcoded beta molecule per two T cells was the capture yield of template switching. Points from the study as a whole: Among T cells, TCR beta diversity per million cells dropped roughly linearly as age rose.

This receptor was identified in a woman younger than 30 in good health. Sequencing used blood.

The CDR3 DNA follows: TGCAGTGCTAGCGCCGGGACTAGCGGACACAATGAGCAGTTCTTC. It codes for CSASAGTSGHNEQFF. The J gene is TRBJ2-1, the V gene TRBV20-1, with 11 bases matching TRBD2. Germline CDR1 is DFQATT and CDR2 is SNEGSKA (reference sequence). The CDR3 loop spans 15 amino acids. Trimming took 3 bases from V and 5 from J; bases not matched to a gene: 6.